This record looks at one TCR beta chain sequence and its context. The assay was immunoSEQ multiplex PCR, and TCRdb's table has in-frame clones only and misses some. The sample yields about 260,000 clones, roughly 86% seen once. This sample was included in a study of blood T cell repertoires in COVID-19. Study-wide context: Acute and convalescent COVID-19 samples came from the United States, Italy and Spain.

CDR3 length equals 13 residues. Trimming shortened V by 5 bases and J by 2 bases, and 6 bases separated the two germline ends. Looked up from germline, CDR1 is MRHNA and CDR2 is SNTAGT. Cohort allocation depended upon clinical history that participants reported. Recovered status in Cohort 3 required two negative PCRs, clearance, or symptom resolution. The chain couples TRBV6-4 to TRBJ2-2; D gene unclear. Sequencing was performed on PBMCs or T cells enriched from blood (not recorded which). The TCR was taken from a woman between 45 and 60 years old who had recovered from COVID-19. The CDR3 spells CASSKTNTGELFF. The CDR3 nucleotides are TGTGCCAGCAGTAAGACAAACACCGGGGAGCTGTTTTTT.